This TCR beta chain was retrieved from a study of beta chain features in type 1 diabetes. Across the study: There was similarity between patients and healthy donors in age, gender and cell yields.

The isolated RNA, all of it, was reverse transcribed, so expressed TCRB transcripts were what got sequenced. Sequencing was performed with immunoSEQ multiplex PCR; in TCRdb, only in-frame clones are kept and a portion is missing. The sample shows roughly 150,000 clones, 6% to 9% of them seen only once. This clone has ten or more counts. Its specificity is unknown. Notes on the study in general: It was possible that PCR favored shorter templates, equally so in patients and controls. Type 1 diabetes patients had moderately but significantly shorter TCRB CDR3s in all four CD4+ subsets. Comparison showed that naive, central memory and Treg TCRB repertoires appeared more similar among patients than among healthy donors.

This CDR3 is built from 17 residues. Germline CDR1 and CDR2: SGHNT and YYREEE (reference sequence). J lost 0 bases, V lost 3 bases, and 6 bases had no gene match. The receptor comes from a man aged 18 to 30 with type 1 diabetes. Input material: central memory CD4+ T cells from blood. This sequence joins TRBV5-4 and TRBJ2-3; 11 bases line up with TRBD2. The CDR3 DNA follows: TGTGCCAGCAGCTCCCAGACTAGCGGGGCTAGCACAGATACGCAGTATTTT. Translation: CASSSQTSGASTDTQYF. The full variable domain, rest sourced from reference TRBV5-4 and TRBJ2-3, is ETGVTQSPTHLIKTRGQQVTLRCSSQSGHNTVSWYQQALGQGPQFIFQYYREEENGRGNFPPRFSGLQFPNYSSELNVNALELDDSALYLCASSSQTSGASTDTQYFGPGTRLTVL.